The 24 T cell receptor delta chains reported below all come from one sample, sequenced in a study of gamma-delta T cells after stem cell transplantation. TCRdb used CATT to re-call clones from the RT-PCR reads. Among 2,500 to 3,000 delta-chain clones listed, roughly 9% were seen once. Source material: gamma-delta T cells. The receptor source for this set is a human donor. It is not recorded whose cells these are; they may come from a transplant donor.

About this clone: This sample includes further DNA sequences coding for the same CDR3. The chain uses TRDV1 and TRDJ1; 9 bases map to TRDD2. Germline V gene sequence: CDR1 TSWWSYY, CDR2 QGS. V dropped 5 bases and J dropped 1; count of bases not matched to a gene: 32. This CDR3 is 24 amino acids long. CDR3 bases: TGTGCTCTTGGGAACCCGGCCTTCCTACGGTCATGGGGGCGAACTGCGGGAAGCACCGATAAACTCATCTTT. Amino acid sequence: CALGNPAFLRSWGRTAGSTDKLIF.

About this clone: A far larger clone is off by one base, so a read error is likely. The same CDR3 is also encoded by other DNA sequences in this sample. J is TRDJ1 and V is TRDV2; 13 positions agree with TRDD3. Germline CDR1 is GEAIGNYY and CDR2 is EKD. CDR3 length: 18 residues. As DNA, the CDR3 is TGTGCCTGCGACAGATTCAACTGGGGGATACGTGCTCACGATAAACTCATCTTT. Protein sequence: CACDRFNWGIRAHDKLIF.

To note about this clone: The amino acid sequence in TCRdb belongs to a much larger clone and departs from this DNA's translation at residue 14, likely a sequencing read error; the sequence shown is translated from the DNA. The chain uses TRDV2 and TRDJ1, with TRDD3 matching over 12 bases. The germline gives CDR1 GEAIGNYY, CDR2 EKD. The CDR3 contains 17 residues. The CDR3 region is CACDTASPGGYADRLIF. As DNA, the CDR3 is TGCGCCTGTGACACCGCTTCCCCTGGGGGATACGCCGATAGACTCATCTTT.

Notes on this clone: A read error is likely here: a far larger clone is one base away. This CDR3 is also generated by other DNA sequences in the sample. CDR3 protein: CACDTWGISLSWDTRQMFF. The CDR3 DNA reads TGTGCCTGCGACACCTGGGGGATATCCCTCTCCTGGGACACCCGACAGATGTTTTTC. The rearrangement joins TRDV2 to TRDJ3; 10 nucleotides align to TRDD3. The CDR3 extends over 19 amino acids. Per germline, CDR1 GEAIGNYY and CDR2 EKD.

The rearrangement uses TRDV1 and TRDJ4; 12 bases match TRDD3. The V and J ends lost 1 base and 0 bases, in that order; junction bases with no gene match: 45. The CDR3 sequence is 30 residues long. Germline V gene sequence: CDR1 TSWWSYY, CDR2 QGS. The CDR3, as DNA: TGTGCTCTTGGGGAACAGTGGGGGCTTGGGGACCTAACTAAATCTACGGCGGGCATCCACTGGGGGATACCGGCCAGACCCCTGATCTTT. As protein: CALGEQWGLGDLTKSTAGIHWGIPARPLIF.

A few counts support this clone. The protein TCRdb gives is from a much larger clone and does not agree with this DNA's translation at residue 14, likely a read error; the protein shown here comes from the DNA. The J gene is TRDJ2, the V gene TRDV2, with 10 positions matching TRDD3. Germline values: CDR1 GEAIGNYY, CDR2 EKD. There are 18 residues in the CDR3. The CDR3 DNA reads as TGTGCCTGTGACACTGTTCCTTTACTGGGGGATCAGACAGTACAACTCTTCTTT. Its translation: CACDTVPLLGDQTVQLFF.

V is TRDV2 and J is TRDJ1, with D possibly TRDD3 on 5 matching bases. Trimming took 5 bases from V and 3 from J, leaving 6 bases between them. Germline lookup yields CDR1 GEAIGNYY and CDR2 EKD. This CDR3 comprises 11 residues. The CDR3 nucleotides are TGTGCCTGTGGGGGGTCCGATAAACTCATCTTT. It is translated as CACGGSDKLIF.

A word on this clone: A far larger clone is one nucleotide away, so this likely arose from a read error. In the same sample, other DNA sequences code for this CDR3. J is TRDJ3 and V is TRDV2; weak D call: TRDD3 (5 bases). CDR3 length equals 17 residues. The germline CDR1 and CDR2 sequences are GEAIGNYY and EKD. The CDR3 reads CACDTVLGGPDTRQMFF. CDR3 DNA: TGTGCCTGTGACACCGTTCTCGGGGGCCCGGACACCCGGCAGATGTTTTTC.

This clone is large within its sample. The rearrangement uses TRDV2 and TRDJ2; 13 bases agree with TRDD3. This CDR3 contains 17 residues. CDR1 GEAIGNYY and CDR2 EKD come from the germline V gene. V shed 0 bases, J shed 7 bases, and the junction held 7 bases outside the gene matches. DNA for the CDR3: TGTGCCTGTGACACCGTAGGACTGGGGGATACGGGAGCACAACTCTTCTTT. Translation: CACDTVGLGDTGAQLFF.

For this clone: A single base is all that separates this from a far larger clone, so a read error is likely. The same CDR3 arises from other DNA sequences in this sample as well. The genes are TRDV2 and TRDJ2; 7 positions match TRDD3. In germline, CDR1 is GEAIGNYY, CDR2 EKD. This CDR3 has 15 residues. CDR3 sequence: CACDTVGDKVAQLFF. In nucleotides, the CDR3 is TGTGCCTGTGACACCGTTGGGGATAAGGTAGCACAACTCTTCTTC.

Comment on this clone: A much larger clone is a single base away; this may be a read error. The chain is built from TRDV3 and TRDJ1; D not certain. Germline-derived CDR1 and CDR2 are TVYSNPD and GDNSRS (reference sequence). This CDR3 is 11 amino acids long. With 1 base removed from V and 9 bases from J, the gap between germline ends came to 12 bases. In DNA form, the CDR3 reads TGTGCCTTTAAGCGCGAACCACAACTCATCTTT. Its translation: CAFKREPQLIF.

Note on this clone: A far more abundant clone sits one base away, making this likely a read error. The chain combines TRDV2 with TRDJ2; 9 bases fit TRDD3. The CDR3 loop spans 16 amino acids. Germline CDR1 is GEAIGNYY and CDR2 is EKD. The CDR3 nucleotides read TGTGCCTATGACTCCATGGGGGATACTTTGACAGCACAACTCTTCTTT. It specifies CAYDSMGDTLTAQLFF.

The J gene is TRDJ1, the V gene TRDV1, with D possibly called TRDD2 or TRDD3 (7 bases each). V lost 1 base and J 2 bases, leaving 23 bases between the germline ends. This CDR3 has 19 amino acids. Germline-derived CDR1 and CDR2 are TSWWSYY and QGS. The CDR3 is CALGEPTFPTVGITDKLIF. The CDR3 bases are TGTGCTCTTGGGGAACCCACTTTTCCTACAGTGGGGATAACCGATAAACTCATCTTT.

This clone came up once. A clone one base away is much larger, so this may be a read error. The chain carries TRDV2 and TRDJ3; possibly TRDD3 for D (6 bases). The ends were cut back, 3 bases at V and 0 bases at J, with 26 bases in the middle. CDR1 is GEAIGNYY, CDR2 EKD, per germline. This CDR3 spans 22 amino acids. The CDR3 nucleotides read TGTGCCTGTGACGCTGCAAGTACTAGGGGATCCCTGAGCTCCTGGGACACCCGACAGATGTTTTTC. It specifies CACDAASTRGSLSSWDTRQMFF.

A few counts support this clone. A far larger clone differs by one base, so this is likely a read error. This rearrangement joins TRDV2 to TRDJ2; TRDD3 agrees at 10 bases. The CDR3 spans 15 residues. Per the germline V gene, CDR1 is GEAIGNYY and CDR2 is EKD. This chain's CDR3 is CACDILGDLTAQPFF. The CDR3 coding sequence is TGTGCCTGTGACATACTGGGGGATTTGACAGCACAACCCTTCTTT.

As for this clone: This clone may be a read error of a much larger clone one base away. The identical CDR3 is also encoded by other nucleotide sequences in the sample. V is TRDV2 and J is TRDJ1, with 8 positions matching TRDD3. Germline values: CDR1 GEAIGNYY, CDR2 EKD. This CDR3 spans 16 amino acids. This chain's CDR3 is CACDTFAGGHGDKLIF. CDR3 DNA sequence: TGTGCCTGCGACACTTTCGCTGGGGGACACGGCGATAAACTCATCTTT.

This clone was counted only a few times. CDR3 bases: TGTGCTCTAGGAACGTCCTACATGGGGGAGAAACTCATCTTT. Amino acid sequence: CALGTSYMGEKLIF. The chain is built from TRDV1 and TRDJ1, with D maybe TRDD3 (7 bases). CDR1 TSWWSYY and CDR2 QGS come from the germline V gene. The CDR3 length is 14 residues. V dropped 9 bases and J dropped 8 bases, with 22 bases sitting between them.

This clone was observed a handful of times. The likely explanation is a read error, given a far larger clone one base away. Within the sample, other DNA sequences also encode this same CDR3. The CDR3 DNA reads as TGTGCCTGCGACACCGGTGCGGTCCCGTACACCGATAAACTCATCTTT. It yields the protein CACDTGAVPYTDKLIF. The J gene is TRDJ1, the V gene TRDV2; D gene unclear. There are 16 residues in the CDR3. From germline, CDR1 is GEAIGNYY and CDR2 EKD.

Comment on this clone: This sequence may be a read error, since a much larger clone differs from it by one base. Different DNA sequences within this sample yield the same CDR3. The chain carries TRDV2 and TRDJ3; 9 positions match TRDD3. Per germline, CDR1 GEAIGNYY and CDR2 EKD. The CDR3 runs 18 residues. Here the CDR3 reads CACDILGDPSWDTRQMFF. The CDR3, as DNA: TGTGCCTGCGACATACTGGGGGACCCCTCCTGGGACACCCGACAGATGTTTTTC.

Sample share makes this clone medium-sized (0.01 to 0.1%). The gene calls are TRDV2 and TRDJ3, with D possibly TRDD3 on 6 matching bases. The V end lost 3 bases, the J end lost 0 bases, and 17 bases lay between the germline ends. Germline-derived CDR1 and CDR2 are GEAIGNYY and EKD. This CDR3 comprises 19 residues. CDR3 residues: CACDWGSSTRSWDTRQMFF. In nucleotides, the CDR3 is TGTGCCTGTGACTGGGGATCCTCTACACGCTCCTGGGACACCCGACAGATGTTTTTC.

To note about this clone: This probably arose from a read error, given a far larger clone one base away. CDR3 sequence reads: CACDTGAVPYTDILIF. The CDR3 region has the DNA TGTGCCTGTGACACCGGTGCGGTCCCGTACACCGATATACTCATCTTT. The V and J genes are TRDV2 and TRDJ1; D gene uncertain. This CDR3 comprises 16 residues. Germline values: CDR1 GEAIGNYY, CDR2 EKD.

This clone was found a few times. DNA of the CDR3: TGTGCCTGTGACGCTCATCCCCGTACTGGGGGATACTCCTGGGACACCCGACAGATGTTTTTC. Protein sequence: CACDAHPRTGGYSWDTRQMFF. The chain joins TRDV2 to TRDJ3; the match to TRDD3 covers 11 bases. The CDR3 sequence is 21 residues long. Germline lookup yields CDR1 GEAIGNYY and CDR2 EKD. Unmatched junction bases numbered 12, after V lost 3 bases and J lost 0 bases.

With regard to this clone: This is likely an artifact of a read error, given a far larger clone one base away. The chain has TRDV2 and TRDJ3; the match to TRDD3 covers 7 bases. V lost 3 bases to trimming and J lost 0 bases; unmatched junction nucleotides: 13. Germline CDR1 reads GEAIGNYY; CDR2 reads EKD. The CDR3 extends over 20 amino acids. The DNA of the CDR3 is TGTGCCTGTGACGTACCGGGGGATCGTCCAAGCTCCTGGGACACCCGACAGATGTTTTTC. This translates into CACDVPGDRPSSWDTRQMFF.

This clone is categorized as medium-sized. Other DNA variants within this sample encode the same CDR3. The CDR3 DNA reads TGTGCTCTTTTCCTTGACTGGGGGATACAAGTGACAGCACAACTCTTCTTT. Protein product: CALFLDWGIQVTAQLFF. The V call is TRDV1, the J call TRDJ2; 12 bases are shared with TRDD3. This CDR3 contains 17 residues. The germline CDR1 and CDR2 sequences are TSWWSYY and QGS. V shed 8 bases, J shed 3 bases, and the junction held 10 bases outside the gene matches.